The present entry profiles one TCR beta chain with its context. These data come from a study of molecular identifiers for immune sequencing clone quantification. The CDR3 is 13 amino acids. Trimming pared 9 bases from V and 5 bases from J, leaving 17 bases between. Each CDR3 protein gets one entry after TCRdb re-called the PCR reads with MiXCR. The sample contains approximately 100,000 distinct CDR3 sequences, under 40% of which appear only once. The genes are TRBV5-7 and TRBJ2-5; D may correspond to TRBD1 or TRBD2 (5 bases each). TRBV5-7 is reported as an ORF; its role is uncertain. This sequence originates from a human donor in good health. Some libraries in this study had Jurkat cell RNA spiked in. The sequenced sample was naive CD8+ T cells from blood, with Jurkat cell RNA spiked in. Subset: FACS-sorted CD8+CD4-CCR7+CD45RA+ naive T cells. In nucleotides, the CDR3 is TGTGCCACCGAGCCGGGACGGGTGGAGACCCAGTACTTC. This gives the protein CATEPGRVETQYF.